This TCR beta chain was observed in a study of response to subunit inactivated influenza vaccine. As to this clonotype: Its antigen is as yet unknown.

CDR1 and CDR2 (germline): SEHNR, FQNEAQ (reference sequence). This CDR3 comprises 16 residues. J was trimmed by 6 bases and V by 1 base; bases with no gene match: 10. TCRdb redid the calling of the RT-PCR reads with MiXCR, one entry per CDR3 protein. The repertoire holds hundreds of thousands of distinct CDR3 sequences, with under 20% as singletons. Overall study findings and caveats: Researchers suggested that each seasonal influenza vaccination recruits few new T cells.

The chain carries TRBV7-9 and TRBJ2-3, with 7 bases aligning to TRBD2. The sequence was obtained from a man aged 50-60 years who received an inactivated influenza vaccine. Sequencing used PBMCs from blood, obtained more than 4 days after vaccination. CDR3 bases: TGTGCCAGCAGCTTAGTATTAGCGGGTGCATCGGATACGCAGTATTTT. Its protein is CASSLVLAGASDTQYF. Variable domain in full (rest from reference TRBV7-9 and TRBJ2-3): DTGVSQNPRHKITKRGQNVTFRCDPISEHNRLYWYRQTLGQGPEFLTYFQNEAQLEKSRLLSDRFSAERPKGSFSTLEIQRTEQGDSAMYLCASSLVLAGASDTQYFGPGTRLTVL.